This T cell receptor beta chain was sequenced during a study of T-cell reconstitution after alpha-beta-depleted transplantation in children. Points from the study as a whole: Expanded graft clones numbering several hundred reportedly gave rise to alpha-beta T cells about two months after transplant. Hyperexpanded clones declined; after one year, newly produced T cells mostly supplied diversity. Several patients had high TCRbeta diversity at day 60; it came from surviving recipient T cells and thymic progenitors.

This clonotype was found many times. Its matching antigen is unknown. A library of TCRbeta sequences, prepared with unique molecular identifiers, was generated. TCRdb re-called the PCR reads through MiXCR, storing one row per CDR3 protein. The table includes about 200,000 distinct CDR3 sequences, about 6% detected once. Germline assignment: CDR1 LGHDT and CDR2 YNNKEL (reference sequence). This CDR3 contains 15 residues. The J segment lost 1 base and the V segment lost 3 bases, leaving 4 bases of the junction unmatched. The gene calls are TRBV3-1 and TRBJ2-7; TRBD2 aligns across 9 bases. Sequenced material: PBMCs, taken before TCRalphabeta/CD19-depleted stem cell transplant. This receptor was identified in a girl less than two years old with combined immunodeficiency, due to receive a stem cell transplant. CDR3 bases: TGTGCCAGCAGCCATTCCGGACTAGCGTCCTACGAGCAGTACTTC. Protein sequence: CASSHSGLASYEQYF.